This TCR beta chain was profiled in a study of shared clonotypes between healthy human individuals. Study results and caveats: Sampling used blood alone; tissue repertoires probably differ. Clonotypes that were shared across four donors made up around 5% of naive CD4 clonotypes. Generally, naive subsets (rather than memory subsets) showed larger estimated richness.

Both subsets, CD45RA+ naive and CD45RA-negative memory, were split from the CD4+ cells. This CDR3 region has 14 residues. The V gene's germline CDR1 is MDHEN and CDR2 SYDVKM. The trim removed 5 bases at V and 5 bases at J, leaving 8 bases unmatched. The protocol was immunoSEQ multiplex PCR, while the TCRdb copy is restricted to in-frame clones and leaves out a portion. The sample carries more than 1.2 million clones, approximately 98.5% recorded once. With regard to this clone: Its matching antigen is unknown.

V usage is TRBV28 and J usage is TRBJ2-5; 7 bases are shared with TRBD2. The sequencing sample was made of naive CD4+ T cells sorted from blood. The subset is: CD45RA+ positively selected. The TCR was taken from a young man in good health. The CDR3 loop is CASSPGGGMETQYF. CDR3 nucleotides: TGTGCCAGCAGTCCGGGAGGTGGGATGGAGACCCAGTACTTC.